This T cell receptor beta chain was observed in a study of immune evolution from preneoplasia to lung adenocarcinoma. Some clones are missing from TCRdb's copy, which holds only in-frame ones; the method was immunoSEQ multiplex PCR. The sample shows approximately 6,600 clones, about 82% of them seen only once. The length of the CDR3 is 16 residues. The V end was cut by 4 bases, the J end by 5 bases, with 20 bases between. Germline lookup yields CDR1 MDHEN and CDR2 SYDVKM. This chain uses TRBV28 with TRBJ1-2, with D tentatively TRBD1 (5 bases). The receptor was isolated from a person in their sixties or seventies with lung adenocarcinoma. Sequencing used FFPE minimally invasive lung adenocarcinoma tissue. The CDR3 DNA follows: TGTGCCAGCAGTTCTACACAGGCGAAGGAGATTTATGGCTACACCTTC. Translating gives CASSSTQAKEIYGYTF.